The rows below give T cell receptor beta chains drawn from one sample of a study of identical twins. In TCRdb, the 5' RACE reads were re-called with MiXCR into one record per CDR3 protein. There are some 900,000 distinct CDR3 sequences in the sample; more than 9% occur only once, and around 1.6% lies in the top ten. The sample was also linked to a second study, of yellow fever vaccine responses in identical twins.

The sequenced sample consisted of PBMCs. Receptors were obtained from a woman under 30 in good health. CDR3s include the opening cysteine and the closing phenylalanine or tryptophan. D genes are given only for firm matches. The size of a clone is reported for some rows only, either as once, few or many, or as a class for expanded clones.

d_call j_call clone_size v_call cdr3_aa cdr3_nt
- TRBJ1-3 few TRBV20-1 CSARDHSGGNTIYF TGCAGTGCTAGAGATCATTCAGGGGGAAACACCATATATTTT
TRBD1 TRBJ1-4 few TRBV2 CASTANRGHNEKLFF TGTGCCAGTACTGCTAACAGGGGTCATAATGAAAAACTGTTTTTT
TRBD2 TRBJ2-1 - TRBV27 CASSLRQGLGGEQFF TGTGCCAGCAGTTTACGGCAGGGACTAGGTGGTGAGCAGTTCTTC
- TRBJ2-7 few TRBV7-6 CASSPSVGGYEQYF TGTGCCAGCAGCCCATCCGTAGGGGGCTACGAGCAGTACTTC
TRBD1 TRBJ2-1 many TRBV4-1 CASSQGGQGYNEQFF TGCGCCAGCAGCCAAGGTGGACAGGGCTACAATGAGCAGTTCTTC
- TRBJ2-5 many TRBV7-9 CASSLVRGLETQYF TGTGCCAGCAGTTTAGTTAGGGGACTAGAGACCCAGTACTTC
- TRBJ2-1 few TRBV6-5 CASSSSTNYNEQFF TGTGCCAGCAGTTCATCGACGAACTACAATGAGCAGTTCTTC
- TRBJ2-1 - TRBV6-1 CASSEAGLYNEQFF TGTGCCAGCAGTGAAGCGGGGCTGTACAATGAGCAGTTCTTC
- TRBJ2-3 few TRBV6-2/TRBV6-3 CASTPSPGERTDTQYF TGTGCCAGCACTCCATCCCCGGGAGAGCGCACAGATACGCAGTATTTT
- TRBJ2-5 medium-sized TRBV20-1 CSARGSPGTGETQYF TGCAGTGCTAGAGGAAGTCCGGGAACTGGTGAGACCCAGTACTTC
- TRBJ2-1 few TRBV5-5 CASSPRVGEQFF TGTGCCAGCAGCCCCCGAGTTGGTGAGCAGTTCTTC
- TRBJ1-1 - TRBV7-9 CASSFPSGGTEAFF TGTGCCAGCAGCTTTCCATCGGGTGGCACTGAAGCTTTCTTT
- TRBJ1-6 - TRBV6-2/TRBV6-3 CASSAGPPLNSPLHF TGTGCCAGCAGCGCCGGACCGCCCCTTAATTCACCCCTCCACTTT
- TRBJ1-3 - TRBV5-1 CASSSTHTGNTIYF TGCGCCAGCAGCTCAACGCACACTGGAAACACCATATATTTT
- TRBJ1-2 few TRBV10-3 CAITPGPQGHGYTF TGTGCCATCACCCCGGGACCCCAGGGCCATGGCTACACCTTC